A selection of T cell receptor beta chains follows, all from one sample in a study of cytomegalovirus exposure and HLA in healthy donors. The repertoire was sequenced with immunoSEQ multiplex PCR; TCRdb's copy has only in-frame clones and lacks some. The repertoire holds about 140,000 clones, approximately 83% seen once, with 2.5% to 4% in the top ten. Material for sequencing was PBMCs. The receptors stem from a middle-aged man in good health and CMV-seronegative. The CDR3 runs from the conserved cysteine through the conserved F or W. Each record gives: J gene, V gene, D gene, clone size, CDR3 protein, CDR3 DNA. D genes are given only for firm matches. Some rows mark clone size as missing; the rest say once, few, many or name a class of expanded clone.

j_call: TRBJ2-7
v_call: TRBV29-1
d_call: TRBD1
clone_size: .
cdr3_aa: CSVEGTGTYEQYF
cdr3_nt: TGCAGCGTTGAGGGGACAGGTACCTACGAGCAGTACTTC

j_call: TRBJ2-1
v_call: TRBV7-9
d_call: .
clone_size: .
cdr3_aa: CASSPRGDSRLGKQFF
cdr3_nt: TGTGCCAGCAGCCCAAGGGGGGACAGTCGCCTCGGAAAGCAGTTCTTC

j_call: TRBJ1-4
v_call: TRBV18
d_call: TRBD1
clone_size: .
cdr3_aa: CASSLVGQETNEKLFF
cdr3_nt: TGTGCCAGCTCACTAGTTGGACAGGAGACTAATGAAAAACTGTTTTTT

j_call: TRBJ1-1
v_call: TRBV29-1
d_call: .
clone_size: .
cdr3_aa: CSVGVNTEAFF
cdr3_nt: TGCAGCGTTGGAGTGAACACTGAAGCTTTCTTT

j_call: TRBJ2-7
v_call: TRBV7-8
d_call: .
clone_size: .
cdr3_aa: CASSQTTGFYEQYF
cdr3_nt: TGTGCCAGCAGCCAGACTACAGGGTTCTACGAGCAGTACTTC

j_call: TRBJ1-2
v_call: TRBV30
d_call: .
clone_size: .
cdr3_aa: CAWICFGGLGYGYTF
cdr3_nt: TGTGCCTGGATTTGTTTCGGGGGATTGGGCTATGGCTACACCTTC

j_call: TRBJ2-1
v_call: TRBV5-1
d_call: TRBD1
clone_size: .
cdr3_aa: CASSSLNRGLLNEQFF
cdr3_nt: TGCGCCAGCAGCTCACTAAACAGGGGCCTCTTGAATGAGCAGTTCTTC

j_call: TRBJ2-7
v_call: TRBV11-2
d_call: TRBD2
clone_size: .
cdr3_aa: CASTEWASGGSYEQYF
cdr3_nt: TGTGCCAGCACCGAATGGGCTAGCGGGGGGTCCTACGAGCAGTACTTC

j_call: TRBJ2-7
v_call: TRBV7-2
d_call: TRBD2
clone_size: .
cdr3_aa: CASSSGLAGVDVYEQYF
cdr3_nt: TGTGCCAGCAGCTCAGGACTAGCGGGAGTCGATGTCTACGAGCAGTACTTC

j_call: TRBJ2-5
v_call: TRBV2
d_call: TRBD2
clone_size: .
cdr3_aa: CASNDGRVGTQYF
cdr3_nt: TGTGCCAGCAACGACGGGAGGGTGGGGACCCAGTACTTC

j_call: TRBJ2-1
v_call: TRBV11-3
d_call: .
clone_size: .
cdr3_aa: CASVPREGEEYNEQFF
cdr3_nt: TGTGCCAGCGTCCCTCGTGAGGGTGAGGAGTACAATGAGCAGTTCTTC

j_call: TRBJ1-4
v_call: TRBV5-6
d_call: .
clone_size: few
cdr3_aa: CASSLVAGEKLFF
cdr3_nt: TGTGCCAGCAGCTTGGTCGCTGGCGAAAAACTGTTTTTT

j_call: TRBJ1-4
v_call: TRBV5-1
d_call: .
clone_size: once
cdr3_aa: CASSLGTEGKLFF
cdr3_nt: TGCGCCAGCAGCTTGGGGACAGAGGGAAAACTGTTTTTT

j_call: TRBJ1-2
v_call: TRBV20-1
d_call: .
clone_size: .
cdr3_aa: CSARQGNGYTF
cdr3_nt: TGCAGTGCTAGACAGGGTAACGGCTACACCTTC